This TCR beta chain is drawn from a study of cytotoxic CD8 clonotypes in ibrutinib-treated CLL. Study-wide context: Patient counts were about a dozen relapsed/refractory, over 14 treatment-naive and fewer than 18 IGHV unmutated. General observations from the study: Rising at ibrutinib response, clonality subsequently fell back toward baseline at progression. Sampling times (in sustained-remission versus progressing patients) were not the same.

This clone has just one count. Its antigen is still unknown. Germline CDR1 and CDR2: MGHRA and YSYEKL. The CDR3 is made up of 15 amino acids. The germline V and J ends were trimmed by 5 bases and 0 bases, with 11 bases remaining between them. For TCR beta libraries, around 2 micrograms of genomic DNA were obtained from cryopreserved PBMCs. Libraries were prepared by immunoSEQ multiplex PCR; TCRdb keeps only in-frame clonotypes and omits some of them. The profile shows 30,000 to 40,000 clones, approximately 70% of them singletons. The input for sequencing was PBMCs, taken at disease progression, from a patient treated with ibrutinib. The TCR comes from a human donor with chronic lymphocytic leukemia. The V call is TRBV4-1, the J call TRBJ2-1; tentatively, D is TRBD2 (7 bases). The CDR3 nucleotides are TGCGCCAGCAGCAAAGGGGGGGCCTCCTACAATGAGCAGTTCTTC. This sequence encodes CASSKGGASYNEQFF.